This entry lists 17 T cell receptor beta chains sequenced from one sample in a study of beta chain features in type 1 diabetes. The investigators reverse transcribed all of the isolated RNA, so they sequenced expressed TCRB transcripts. Sequencing used immunoSEQ multiplex PCR; TCRdb keeps in-frame clones, though not all of them. The profile shows about 410,000 clones, 14% of them singletons. The specimen was naive CD4+ T cells from blood. All receptors derive from a man aged 25-45 years in good health.

This clone was seen a handful of times. The J gene is TRBJ2-3, the V gene TRBV7-9, with D possibly being TRBD2 (6 bases). V was clipped by 2 bases and J by 1 base, with 10 bases between them. The CDR3 sequence is 15 residues long. CDR1 is SEHNR and CDR2 is FQNEAQ in the germline V gene (reference sequence). The CDR3 sequence is CASSLKAGRTDTQYF. The CDR3 coding sequence is TGTGCCAGCAGCTTAAAGGCGGGACGCACAGATACGCAGTATTTT.

This clone was seen just once. Here the CDR3 DNA reads TGTGCCAGCAGTTACGGGTCCAGGGATGGCACTGAAGCTTTCTTT. Protein sequence: CASSYGSRDGTEAFF. The chain recombines TRBV6-6 with TRBJ1-1, with D possibly TRBD1 on 5 matching bases. Germline V gene sequence: CDR1 MNHNY, CDR2 SVGAGI (reference sequence). Trimming took 2 bases from V and 4 from J, leaving 14 bases between them. The length of the CDR3 is 15 residues.

This sequence joins TRBV5-6 and TRBJ1-4, with TRBD1 matching 9 bases. Unmatched junction bases numbered 2, after V lost 5 bases and J lost 0 bases. This CDR3 region has 15 residues. Germline CDR1 reads SGHDT; CDR2 reads YYEEEE. In DNA form, the CDR3 reads TGTGCCAGCAGTACAGGGGGCGCAACTAATGAAAAACTGTTTTTT. It encodes CASSTGGATNEKLFF.

This clone was seen a few times. The chain carries TRBV19 and TRBJ1-4, with TRBD1 matching 8 bases. In germline, CDR1 is LNHDA, CDR2 SQIVND (reference sequence). The CDR3 totals 15 residues. V was clipped by 4 bases and J by 4 bases; unmatched bases: 5. CDR3 DNA: TGTGCCAGTAGTACCGGACAGGGAAGTAATGAAAAACTGTTTTTT. Translating gives CASSTGQGSNEKLFF.

This clone was counted between two and nine times. Other DNA sequences in the same sample also yield this CDR3. The chain is built from TRBV9 and TRBJ2-3, with TRBD2 identical over 7 bases. This CDR3 region has 15 residues. The V and J ends lost 0 bases and 3 bases, in that order; junction bases with no gene match: 4. Germline-derived CDR1 and CDR2 are SGDLS and YYNGEE. The CDR3 bases are TGTGCCAGCAGCGTAGGGCTAGCGGTTACAGATACGCAGTATTTT. Translated, it gives CASSVGLAVTDTQYF.

Comment on this clone: Other nucleotide sequences in the sample specify the same CDR3. The rearrangement uses TRBV18 and TRBJ2-5; D might be TRBD1 (5 bases). Between the trimmed V and J ends, which lost 2 bases and 2 bases, there was a span of 6 bases. This CDR3 has 13 residues. Per the germline V gene, CDR1 is KGHSH and CDR2 is LQKENI. The CDR3 sequence is CASSPSGQETQYF. The DNA of the CDR3 is TGTGCCAGCTCACCATCAGGGCAAGAGACCCAGTACTTC.

The CDR3 spells CSVLKGLSTDTQYF. In DNA form, the CDR3 reads TGCAGCGTTTTGAAGGGACTTAGCACAGATACGCAGTATTTT. This chain links TRBV29-1 with TRBJ2-3, with D perhaps matching TRBD2 (6 bases). The CDR3 has 14 residues. V lost 5 bases, J lost 0 bases, and 12 bases lay in between. The germline V gene encodes CDR1 SQVTM and CDR2 ANQGSEA.

This clone was seen only a few times. This chain joins TRBV15 and TRBJ2-6, with no clear D. V was cut by 9 bases and J by 4 bases, with 22 bases left in between. Germline-derived CDR1 and CDR2 are LNHNV and YYDKDF (reference sequence). The CDR3 runs to 17 residues. The CDR3 nucleotides read TGTGCCACTAGCCCCTGGAGAAGGGCCAGCGGGGCCAACGTCCTGACTTTC. Encoded protein: CATSPWRRASGANVLTF.

This clone appeared a few times. This sequence joins TRBV29-1 and TRBJ1-1; 7 positions agree with TRBD1. The CDR3 has 13 residues. Per germline, CDR1 SQVTM and CDR2 ANQGSEA. Trimming took 4 bases from V and 0 from J; bases not matched to a gene: 2. This chain's CDR3 is CSVGRGLNTEAFF. The CDR3 DNA reads as TGCAGCGTTGGAAGGGGGCTGAACACTGAAGCTTTCTTT. The entire variable domain, with the rest obtained from reference TRBV29-1 and TRBJ1-1, is as follows: SAVISQKPSRDICQRGTSLTIQCQVDSQVTMMFWYRQQPGQSLTLIATANQGSEATYESGFVIDKFPISRPNLTFSTLTVSNMSPEDSSIYLCSVGRGLNTEAFFGQGTRLTVV.

J is TRBJ1-1 and V is TRBV28; 8 nucleotides match TRBD1. The CDR3 is 15 residues long. V dropped 5 bases and J dropped 1; count of bases not matched to a gene: 6. Per the germline V gene, CDR1 is MDHEN and CDR2 is SYDVKM. Here the CDR3 DNA reads TGTGCCAGCAGTGCGCCCGGGACAGGGAACACTGAAGCTTTCTTT. Its translation is CASSAPGTGNTEAFF.

The genes are TRBV5-6 and TRBJ2-6; no firm D call. Germline V gives CDR1 SGHDT, CDR2 YYEEEE. The CDR3 has 14 amino acids. With 4 bases removed from V and 0 bases from J, the gap between germline ends came to 5 bases. CDR3 sequence reads: CASSLSSGANVLTF. The CDR3 bases are TGTGCCAGCAGCCTCAGCTCTGGGGCCAACGTCCTGACTTTC.

This clone was seen a handful of times. This chain joins TRBV27 and TRBJ2-5, with 8 bases aligning to TRBD1. Germline-derived CDR1 and CDR2 are MNHEY and SMNVEV (reference sequence). Unmatched junction bases numbered 4, after V lost 3 bases and J lost 4 bases. The CDR3 loop spans 14 amino acids. The DNA for the CDR3 is TGTGCCAGCAGTTTCCTCGGACAGGGAGAGACCCAGTACTTC. Protein product: CASSFLGQGETQYF.

This chain joins TRBV4-1 and TRBJ1-1, with D perhaps matching TRBD1 (5 bases). The CDR3 runs to 16 residues. Germline assignment: CDR1 MGHRA and CDR2 YSYEKL. The ends were cut back, 6 bases at V and 0 bases at J, with 17 bases in the middle. The CDR3 spells CASSASRGRMNTEAFF. Here the CDR3 DNA reads TGCGCCAGCAGTGCCAGCCGGGGCCGAATGAACACTGAAGCTTTCTTT.

The chain links TRBV7-9 to TRBJ2-3; TRBD2 matches at 9 bases. The CDR3 loop spans 16 amino acids. V gave up 5 bases and J gave up 0 bases; unmatched junction bases: 6. The germline V gene has CDR1 SEHNR and CDR2 FQNEAQ (reference sequence). CDR3: CASSQRGARSTDTQYF. CDR3 nucleotide sequence: TGTGCCAGCAGCCAGCGGGGGGCTCGAAGCACAGATACGCAGTATTTT.

In this sample, this clone turned up a few times. The chain is built from TRBV2 and TRBJ2-7; tentative D call: TRBD2 (6 bases). The CDR3 extends over 15 amino acids. V lost 1 base and J lost 0, with 10 bases in between. Germline V gives CDR1 SNHLY, CDR2 FYNNEI. The CDR3, as DNA: TGTGCCAGCAGTGAAGAGGAGGGGCCCTCCTACGAGCAGTACTTC. Translated: CASSEEEGPSYEQYF. The complete variable domain, with remaining parts taken from reference TRBV2 and TRBJ2-7, reads EPEVTQTPSHQVTQMGQEVILRCVPISNHLYFYWYRQILGQKVEFLVSFYNNEISEKSEIFDDQFSVERPDGSNFTLKIRSTKLEDSAMYFCASSEEEGPSYEQYFGPGTRLTVT.

The V gene is TRBV30, the J gene TRBJ1-4, with a tentative D call TRBD1 (5 bases). The CDR3 is made up of 16 amino acids. Germline loops: CDR1 GTSNPN, CDR2 SVGIG (reference sequence). V was cut by 5 bases and J by 0 bases, with 16 bases left in between. The CDR3: CAWSLLGGTTNEKLFF. Here the CDR3 DNA reads TGTGCCTGGTCCTTACTCGGGGGGACAACTAATGAAAAACTGTTTTTT.

There are a few counts of this clone. Within the sample, other DNA sequences also encode this same CDR3. The chain employs TRBV18 and TRBJ2-5, with D hard to call. This CDR3 contains 13 residues. V was pared by 6 bases and J by 1 base, with 9 bases between. Germline V gives CDR1 KGHSH, CDR2 LQKENI. This chain's CDR3 is CASSPLSQETQYF. The CDR3 DNA follows: TGTGCCAGCTCCCCCCTTTCCCAAGAGACCCAGTACTTC.